The next 22 T cell receptor beta chains were all read from a single sample in a study of a mutant IDH1 vaccine in newly diagnosed glioma. These TCRs are of unknown antigen specificity. Time point in this sample: week 11, during vaccination. Vaccination comprised doses that each held 300 ug of mutant IDH1 20-mer peptide, plus topical imiquimod. Measured with immunoSEQ multiplex PCR; TCRdb has only the in-frame clones, and not every one. The top ten clones hold over 4.5% of a sample with 55,000 to 65,000 clones, approximately 80% of them seen once. The source material was PBMCs, sampled from a glioma patient whose treatment included an IDH1 peptide vaccine. These receptors all come from a middle-aged man with glioma.

The chain employs TRBV5-6 and TRBJ1-2, with 8 bases that match TRBD1. CDR1 and CDR2 (germline): SGHDT, YYEEEE. The trim removed 4 bases at V and 4 bases at J, leaving 9 bases unmatched. The CDR3 runs to 15 residues. CDR3 DNA: TGTGCCAGCAGCAAGGACAGGGATGGTGGCTATGGCTACACCTTC. It is translated as CASSKDRDGGYGYTF.

The gene calls are TRBV28 and TRBJ1-5; TRBD1 is a possible D gene (5 bases). In germline, CDR1 is MDHEN, CDR2 SYDVKM. Trimming cost V 3 bases and J 2 bases, with 11 bases left between them. There are 15 residues in the CDR3. CDR3 sequence (DNA): TGTGCCAGCAGTTTGGGTAGGGGTGGCAATCAGCCCCAGCATTTT. Translated: CASSLGRGGNQPQHF. Combining the CDR3 with reference TRBV28 and TRBJ1-5 gives the whole variable domain DVKVTQSSRYLVKRTGEKVFLECVQDMDHENMFWYRQDPGLGLRLIYFSYDVKMKEKGDIPEGYSVSREKKERFSLILESASTNQTSMYLCASSLGRGGNQPQHFGDGTRLSIL.

The V gene is TRBV19, the J gene TRBJ1-1, with D possibly TRBD1 on 6 matching bases. The CDR3 spans 14 residues. CDR1 is LNHDA, CDR2 SQIVND, per germline (reference sequence). The V gene lost 6 bases and the J gene lost 4 bases, with 15 bases spanning the gap. The CDR3 DNA sequence: TGTGCCAGTAGGACCTCAGGGGTCGGCACTGAAGCTTTCTTT. It codes for CASRTSGVGTEAFF.

The chain couples TRBV5-1 to TRBJ1-1, with D hard to call. The CDR3 loop spans 11 amino acids. Trimming took off 4 bases at V and 3 bases at J, with 4 bases between the two ends. The germline gives CDR1 SGHRS, CDR2 YFSETQ. Written as DNA, the CDR3 is TGCGCCAGCAGCGGGTACACTGAAGCTTTCTTT. It translates to CASSGYTEAFF.

This rearrangement joins TRBV7-9 to TRBJ2-5; 7 bases agree with TRBD2. The CDR3 spans 14 residues. Unmatched junction bases numbered 7, after V lost 4 bases and J lost 5 bases. Germline lookup yields CDR1 SEHNR and CDR2 FQNEAQ (reference sequence). The CDR3 sequence: CASSSTSAAETQYF. The CDR3 nucleotides are TGTGCCAGCAGCTCAACTAGCGCGGCGGAGACCCAGTACTTC. The full variable domain, its missing parts supplied by reference TRBV7-9 and TRBJ2-5, is DTGVSQNPRHKITKRGQNVTFRCDPISEHNRLYWYRQTLGQGPEFLTYFQNEAQLEKSRLLSDRFSAERPKGSFSTLEIQRTEQGDSAMYLCASSSTSAAETQYFGPGTRLLVL.

The rearrangement uses TRBV7-9 and TRBJ2-7; D remains unclear. Germline CDR1 and CDR2: SEHNR and FQNEAQ (reference sequence). The V and J ends lost 6 bases and 3 bases respectively, with 3 bases between them. The CDR3 loop spans 10 amino acids. The chain's CDR3 is CASSNYEQYF. CDR3 nucleotide sequence: TGTGCCAGCAGTAACTACGAGCAGTACTTC.

This sequence joins TRBV7-2 and TRBJ1-2, with a possible D match to TRBD1 (6 bases). V was shortened by 5 bases and J by 6 bases, with 25 bases between the two germline ends. The V gene's germline CDR1 is SGHTA and CDR2 FQGNSA. The CDR3 spans 17 residues. The DNA of the CDR3 is TGTGCCAGCAGCCCCTCAAATCGACGCGGGGGGGCTGATGGCTACACCTTC. This encodes CASSPSNRRGGADGYTF.

The chain couples TRBV7-2 to TRBJ2-2; tentatively, D is TRBD2 (6 bases). Deletions cut 6 bases from V and 8 bases from J, with 7 bases between. Germline V gene sequence: CDR1 SGHTA, CDR2 FQGNSA. There are 11 residues in the CDR3. The CDR3 is CASRGGGELFF. The CDR3 DNA follows: TGTGCCAGCAGGGGGGGAGGGGAGCTGTTTTTT.

CDR3: CASSLNTENTEAFF. The CDR3 DNA follows: TGCGCCAGCAGCTTGAACACAGAGAACACTGAAGCTTTCTTT. The chain carries TRBV5-1 and TRBJ1-1; D uncertain. This CDR3 has 14 amino acids. The germline V gene has CDR1 SGHRS and CDR2 YFSETQ. The germline V and J ends were trimmed by 1 base and 1 base, with 8 bases remaining between them.

The rearrangement uses TRBV7-9 and TRBJ2-5; D may correspond to TRBD1 or TRBD2 (6 bases each). The CDR3 contains 15 residues. CDR1 is SEHNR, CDR2 FQNEAQ, per germline (reference sequence). Trimming took 5 bases from V and 5 from J, leaving 18 bases between them. In DNA, the CDR3 is TGTGCCAGCAGCCGACCGACAGGACTAATTGAGACCCAGTACTTC. Translation: CASSRPTGLIETQYF.

The J gene is TRBJ2-1, the V gene TRBV19; D gene unclear. Germline V gene lookup returns CDR1 LNHDA and CDR2 SQIVND (reference sequence). The CDR3 extends over 13 amino acids. V shed 9 bases and J shed 1 base, with 10 bases lying between them. This CDR3 is CASSTESYNEQFF. The CDR3 DNA sequence: TGTGCCAGCTCGACTGAGTCCTACAATGAGCAGTTCTTC.

The chain is built from TRBV6-1 and TRBJ1-1, with D unclear. V lost 1 base and J 6 bases, leaving 9 bases between the germline ends. Germline V CDR1 and CDR2: MNHNS, SASEGT. There are 13 residues in the CDR3. CDR3 nucleotides: TGTGCCAGCAGTGAAGAAGTCATCCCTGAAGCTTTCTTT. It specifies CASSEEVIPEAFF.

The chain links TRBV19 to TRBJ2-5; D gene unclear. Trimming left V 7 bases short and J 4 bases short, with 19 bases between. Germline CDR1 is LNHDA and CDR2 is SQIVND (reference sequence). This CDR3 region has 15 residues. CDR3 nucleotide sequence: TGTGCCAGTACCTGGAGCTCATCCGTTGGAGAGACCCAGTACTTC. Protein sequence: CASTWSSSVGETQYF.

The chain uses TRBV6-5 and TRBJ1-3, with D perhaps matching TRBD1 (5 bases). The V end lost 0 bases, the J end lost 7 bases, and 10 bases lay between the germline ends. The length of the CDR3 is 14 residues. Germline CDR1 is MNHEY and CDR2 is SVGAGI. CDR3 DNA: TGTGCCAGCAGTTACTCCCCCGGGGGTAACACCATATATTTT. Protein product: CASSYSPGGNTIYF.

The chain uses TRBV6-5 and TRBJ1-5, with a weak D call TRBD1 (6 bases). This CDR3 has 13 amino acids. Germline lookup yields CDR1 MNHEY and CDR2 SVGAGI. V shed 6 bases and J shed 5 bases, with 11 bases lying between them. This CDR3 reads CASSEDSHQPQHF. CDR3 nucleotide sequence: TGTGCCAGCAGCGAGGACAGTCATCAGCCCCAGCATTTT.

This clone came up once. This chain uses TRBV5-6 with TRBJ1-1; D gene uncertain. Germline V CDR1 and CDR2: SGHDT, YYEEEE. CDR3 length: 12 residues. Between the trimmed V and J ends, which lost 0 bases and 4 bases, there was a span of 4 bases. In DNA form, the CDR3 reads TGTGCCAGCAGCTTGGTGGTCACTGAAGCTTTCTTT. Residues: CASSLVVTEAFF.

The chain joins TRBV6-5 to TRBJ2-1; 9 bases line up with TRBD2. Germline-derived CDR1 and CDR2 are MNHEY and SVGAGI. The CDR3 loop spans 13 amino acids. The junction had 6 bases not matched to a gene; V was cut back by 11 bases and J by 4 bases. CDR3: CAVGTSLYNEQFF. The CDR3 DNA sequence: TGTGCCGTCGGGACTAGCTTGTACAATGAGCAGTTCTTC.

The CDR3 DNA reads TGTGCCAGCAGTTTCGCTCGCACAGATACGCAGTATTTT. Its protein product is CASSFARTDTQYF. The chain is built from TRBV27 and TRBJ2-3; D is ambiguous. Germline lookup yields CDR1 MNHEY and CDR2 SMNVEV (reference sequence). V was shortened by 3 bases and J by 1 base, with 5 bases between the two germline ends. There are 13 residues in the CDR3.

V gene TRBV10-1 combines with J gene TRBJ1-1; no clear D. The CDR3 sequence is 14 residues long. Germline V lookup: CDR1 WNHNN, CDR2 SYGVQD (reference sequence). V lost 4 bases to trimming and J lost 1 base, with 10 bases between them. The CDR3 region has the DNA TGCGCCAGCAGTGTTCGGGTTGGGAACACTGAAGCTTTCTTT. It encodes CASSVRVGNTEAFF.

This clone was picked up many times. The chain is built from TRBV6-1 and TRBJ2-7, with TRBD1 as a possible D gene (6 bases). CDR3 length equals 14 residues. In germline, CDR1 is MNHNS, CDR2 SASEGT. Deletions cut 3 bases from V and 3 bases from J, with 12 bases between. The CDR3 DNA reads as TGTGCCAGCAGTGAGTCACAGGGTTACTACGAGCAGTACTTC. Its translation is CASSESQGYYEQYF.

J is TRBJ1-5 and V is TRBV7-8, with 9 bases aligning to TRBD1. The CDR3 contains 13 residues. CDR1 and CDR2 (germline): SGHVS, FQNEAQ. J was trimmed by 7 bases and V by 5 bases; bases with no gene match: 3. CDR3 nucleotides: TGTGCCAGCAGCCCGGGACAGGGCCAGCCCCAGCATTTT. Translation: CASSPGQGQPQHF. The full variable domain, rest sourced from reference TRBV7-8 and TRBJ1-5, is GAGVSQSPRYKVAKRGQDVALRCDPISGHVSLFWYQQALGQGPEFLTYFQNEAQLDKSGLPSDRFFAERPEGSVSTLKIQRTQQEDSAVYLCASSPGQGQPQHFGDGTRLSIL.

The V and J genes are TRBV2 and TRBJ2-1; no clear D. The CDR3 has 13 residues. The ends were cut back, 7 bases at V and 6 bases at J, with 13 bases in the middle. Germline V lookup: CDR1 SNHLY, CDR2 FYNNEI. CDR3 in amino acids: CASKVGPPNEQFF. DNA for the CDR3: TGTGCCAGCAAAGTCGGGCCCCCCAATGAGCAGTTCTTC.